These T cell receptor beta chains were read from a single sample in a study of tumor and adjacent non-tumor tissue in lung cancer. TCRdb re-derived calls from the multiplex PCR reads in MiXCR, one entry per CDR3 protein. The sample holds approximately 100,000 distinct CDR3 sequences, about 61% seen once. Sequenced sample: distant non-tumor lung tissue. These receptors were obtained from a man aged 55-75 years with non-small cell lung cancer. CDR3s leave out the opening cysteine and the closing phenylalanine or tryptophan. Fields, in order: CDR3 length, J gene, clone size, V gene, CDR3 protein. Some rows have no size entry. The others give once, few or many, or a class for an expanded clone.

CDR3 length: 11; J gene: TRBJ1-6; clone size: many; V gene: TRBV6-5; CDR3 protein: ASRGQGNSPLH
CDR3 length: 15; J gene: TRBJ2-7; clone size: NA; V gene: TRBV11-1; CDR3 protein: VSIPPLGGSGSYEQY
CDR3 length: 10; J gene: TRBJ2-1; clone size: NA; V gene: TRBV6-2/TRBV6-3; CDR3 protein: ANSYLNNEQL
CDR3 length: 12; J gene: TRBJ2-1; clone size: NA; V gene: TRBV29-1; CDR3 protein: SVDGTGGPHEQL
CDR3 length: 11; J gene: TRBJ2-7; clone size: many; V gene: TRBV30; CDR3 protein: AWNRGGPYEQY
CDR3 length: 12; J gene: TRBJ1-2; clone size: NA; V gene: TRBV6-6; CDR3 protein: AHGLGATNYGHT
CDR3 length: 14; J gene: TRBJ2-3; clone size: NA; V gene: TRBV11-2; CDR3 protein: ASSRRGRTFEDTQY
CDR3 length: 13; J gene: TRBJ2-5; clone size: NA; V gene: TRBV7-9; CDR3 protein: ASSFSVAGQETQY
CDR3 length: 12; J gene: TRBJ2-7; clone size: NA; V gene: TRBV13; CDR3 protein: ASSLFRLSYEQY
CDR3 length: 12; J gene: TRBJ2-1; clone size: once; V gene: TRBV12-3/TRBV12-4; CDR3 protein: ASRYDRVHNELF
CDR3 length: 14; J gene: TRBJ2-5; clone size: NA; V gene: TRBV6-5; CDR3 protein: ASSYGLAGSQEIQY
CDR3 length: 15; J gene: TRBJ2-6; clone size: many; V gene: TRBV30; CDR3 protein: AWSPLTGEAGANVLT
CDR3 length: 13; J gene: TRBJ2-5; clone size: NA; V gene: TRBV7-9; CDR3 protein: VSSLAGLPKETHC
CDR3 length: 13; J gene: TRBJ2-1; clone size: once; V gene: TRBV29-1; CDR3 protein: SIEGTFPSYNEQF
CDR3 length: 13; J gene: TRBJ1-5; clone size: many; V gene: TRBV4-2; CDR3 protein: ASSQDTSSNQPQH
CDR3 length: 11; J gene: TRBJ1-1; clone size: many; V gene: TRBV7-9; CDR3 protein: ASSLEVNTEAF
CDR3 length: 13; J gene: TRBJ1-2; clone size: many; V gene: TRBV5-6; CDR3 protein: ASSLPGTENYGYT
CDR3 length: 12; J gene: TRBJ2-7; clone size: NA; V gene: TRBV30; CDR3 protein: AWSPFRGAYEQY
CDR3 length: 11; J gene: TRBJ1-5; clone size: few; V gene: TRBV27; CDR3 protein: ASSLTGDQPQH
CDR3 length: 12; J gene: TRBJ1-1; clone size: NA; V gene: TRBV11-1; CDR3 protein: ASSLSAGETKAF
CDR3 length: 13; J gene: TRBJ2-7; clone size: NA; V gene: TRBV11-1; CDR3 protein: ISSLLQGTSRELY
CDR3 length: 13; J gene: TRBJ1-1; clone size: NA; V gene: TRBV7-8; CDR3 protein: ASSLRGAVNTEAF
CDR3 length: 12; J gene: TRBJ2-3; clone size: many; V gene: TRBV5-4; CDR3 protein: ASSLGTGKDTQY
CDR3 length: 17; J gene: TRBJ2-3; clone size: NA; V gene: TRBV15; CDR3 protein: ATSRGRRTSGSSSDTQY
CDR3 length: 14; J gene: TRBJ2-3; clone size: NA; V gene: TRBV12-3/TRBV12-4; CDR3 protein: ASSSSDRGSTGMQY